The 27 T cell receptor beta chains below were found in one sample sequenced in a study of identical twins' blood T cells. TCRdb reprocessed the 5' RACE reads with MiXCR, giving one entry per CDR3 protein. The sample shows around 380,000 distinct CDR3 sequences, more than 25% of them seen only once. Sequencing input: PBMCs. The receptors here all came from a woman aged 18-50 years in good health.

As for this clonotype: Because the CDR3 is missing its conserved closing phenylalanine or tryptophan, this is likely a read error. The chain couples TRBV6-5 to TRBJ2-7; TRBD1 matches at 7 bases. The CDR3 has 15 amino acids. V lost 4 bases, J lost 2 bases, and 8 bases stayed unmatched. The V gene's germline CDR1 is MNHEY and CDR2 SVGAGI. As DNA, the CDR3 is TGTGCCAGCAGTTCCCCGGACAGGAGGACCTACGAGCAGTACTCC. As protein: CASSSPDRRTYEQYS.

This chain links TRBV20-1 with TRBJ2-1; either TRBD1 or TRBD2 may supply D (5 bases each). V lost 6 bases, J lost 8 bases, and 8 bases lay in between. The CDR3 has 10 residues. Germline V gene sequence: CDR1 DFQATT, CDR2 SNEGSKA (reference sequence). The DNA of the CDR3 is TGCAGTGCCGGGGCGTATGAGCAGTTCTTC. Protein product: CSAGAYEQFF.

The V call is TRBV9, the J call TRBJ1-2; a possible D gene is TRBD1 (6 bases). CDR3 size: 15 residues. Looked up from germline, CDR1 is SGDLS and CDR2 is YYNGEE. The germline V and J ends were trimmed by 6 bases and 6 bases, with 21 bases remaining between them. The CDR3 region is CASTLGGGHEDGYTF. The CDR3 DNA reads TGTGCCAGCACCCTGGGGGGCGGACATGAGGATGGCTACACCTTC.

V is TRBV10-3 and J is TRBJ2-4; the D gene is possibly TRBD1 (5 bases). The V end was cut by 4 bases, the J end by 7 bases, with 11 bases between. The length of the CDR3 is 13 residues. Looked up from germline, CDR1 is ENHRY and CDR2 is SYGVKD. CDR3 amino acids: CAISAFQGNIQYF. The DNA for the CDR3 is TGTGCCATCAGTGCTTTCCAGGGTAACATTCAGTACTTC.

In regard to this clonotype: Just one base apart from a much larger clone, this may be a read error. The rearrangement links TRBV5-6 to TRBJ1-1; D call uncertain. This CDR3 region has 14 residues. Germline CDR1 is SGHDT and CDR2 is YYEEEE. The V gene lost 4 bases and the J gene lost 3 bases, with 13 bases spanning the gap. CDR3 protein: CASSLTRRYTEAFF. The CDR3 DNA reads TGTGCCAGCAGCCTGACAAGGAGGTACACTGAAGCTTTCTTT. The variable domain in full, completed from reference TRBV5-6 and TRBJ1-1, reads DAGVTQSPTHLIKTRGQQVTLRCSPKSGHDTVSWYQQALGQGPQFIFQYYEEEERQRGNFPDRFSGHQFPNYSSELNVNALLLGDSALYLCASSLTRRYTEAFFGQGTRLTVV.

CDR3: CASSGMGGSNQPQHF. DNA for the CDR3: TGTGCCAGCAGCGGTATGGGAGGTAGCAATCAGCCCCAGCATTTT. This chain links TRBV11-2 with TRBJ1-5; D is uncertain. V was clipped by 5 bases and J by 0 bases, with 11 bases between them. This CDR3 spans 15 amino acids. Germline V gene data show CDR1 as SGHAT and CDR2 as FQNNGV.

This clonotype was detected once. Germline and junction disagree at one end, which may indicate a read error. The genes are TRBV3-1 and TRBJ1-3; D unclear. This CDR3 is 14 amino acids long. Germline V gene data show CDR1 as LGHDT and CDR2 as YNNKEL (reference sequence). The CDR3, as DNA: TGTGCCAGCAGCCTTCAAACGTCTGGGAACACCATATATTTT. Translated, it gives CASSLQTSGNTIYF.

This chain links TRBV2 with TRBJ2-7; perhaps TRBD2 as D (5 bases). The CDR3 extends over 16 amino acids. Germline V gene sequence: CDR1 SNHLY, CDR2 FYNNEI. V was clipped by 6 bases and J by 5 bases, with 23 bases between them. The CDR3 bases are TGTGCCAGCAGACACTACCGGGGAGAGGTATTTCACGAGCAGTACTTC. Protein sequence: CASRHYRGEVFHEQYF.

This clonotype was seen at least ten times. V gene TRBV29-1 combines with J gene TRBJ1-5; weak D call: TRBD1 (6 bases). Per germline, CDR1 SQVTM and CDR2 ANQGSEA. The CDR3 is 13 residues long. The V end lost 7 bases, the J end lost 6 bases, and 16 bases lay between the germline ends. This CDR3 is CSGPGDRRQPQHF. For the CDR3, the DNA is TGCAGCGGTCCAGGGGATAGACGTCAGCCCCAGCATTTT. The whole variable domain, remainder taken from reference TRBV29-1 and TRBJ1-5, is SAVISQKPSRDICQRGTSLTIQCQVDSQVTMMFWYRQQPGQSLTLIATANQGSEATYESGFVIDKFPISRPNLTFSTLTVSNMSPEDSSIYLCSGPGDRRQPQHFGDGTRLSIL.

Turning to this clonotype: The junction and the germline gene differ at one end; a read error may be behind it. This chain links TRBV29-1 with TRBJ1-1, with 9 positions matching TRBD1. The CDR3 consists of 11 residues. Germline V gene data show CDR1 as SQVTM and CDR2 as ANQGSEA. The CDR3 here is CSTGTGLEVFF. Here the CDR3 DNA reads TGCAGTACCGGGACAGGGTTAGAAGTTTTCTTT.

The chain carries TRBV10-3 and TRBJ1-1; D not certain. In germline, CDR1 is ENHRY, CDR2 SYGVKD. The germline V and J ends were trimmed by 1 base and 8 bases, with 14 bases remaining between them. This CDR3 is built from 14 residues. CDR3 loop: CAISEYPAAGEAFF. The CDR3 DNA is TGTGCCATCAGTGAGTATCCGGCCGCGGGGGAAGCTTTCTTT.

The rearrangement uses TRBV11-1 and TRBJ2-1, with 7 bases identical to TRBD1. CDR1 SGHAT and CDR2 FQDESV come from the germline V gene (reference sequence). The CDR3 is 12 residues long. V shed 5 bases and J 10 bases; nucleotides not matched to a gene: 5. DNA for the CDR3: TGTGCCAGCAGCCTTGACAGGGAGGAGCAGTTCTTC. Translated, it gives CASSLDREEQFF. Looking up the rest from reference TRBV11-1 and TRBJ2-1 gives the full variable domain: EAEVAQSPRYKITEKSQAVAFWCDPISGHATLYWYRQILGQGPELLVQFQDESVVDDSQLPKDRFSAERLKGVDSTLKIQPAELGDSAMYLCASSLDREEQFFGPGTRLTVL.

The V call is TRBV6-2 or TRBV6-3, the J call TRBJ2-3, with D possibly TRBD2 on 6 matching bases. V gave up 6 bases and J gave up 1 base, with 17 bases separating them. CDR1 and CDR2 from the germline V gene are MNHEY and SVGEGT. This CDR3 region has 16 residues. In nucleotides, the CDR3 is TGTGCCAGCAGCGAAATGGGGGGAGCCGGCACAGATACGCAGTATTTT. Amino acid sequence: CASSEMGGAGTDTQYF.

This clonotype occurred many times. V is TRBV7-8 and J is TRBJ1-1; unclear D gene. The germline V gene has CDR1 SGHVS and CDR2 FQNEAQ. The CDR3 loop spans 11 amino acids. V lost 7 bases and J 4 bases, leaving 7 bases between the germline ends. This CDR3 is CASTKITEAFF. In DNA form, the CDR3 reads TGTGCCAGCACCAAAATCACTGAAGCTTTCTTT.

Comments on this clonotype: A junction end diverges from the germline sequence, so it may reflect a read error. This chain links TRBV11-2 with TRBJ1-6; possible D gene TRBD1, 6 bases. From germline, CDR1 is SGHAT and CDR2 FQNNGV. The CDR3 length is 14 residues. CDR3 protein: CANSWGARNSPLHF. In DNA form, the CDR3 reads TGTGCCAACAGCTGGGGGGCAAGGAATTCACCCCTCCACTTT.

This clonotype has only a few counts. CDR3 region: CASSRTEETQYF. The CDR3 coding sequence is TGTGCCAGCAGTCGGACAGAGGAGACCCAGTACTTC. V and J are TRBV9 and TRBJ2-5; D may be TRBD1 (6 bases). This CDR3 is built from 12 residues. V was trimmed by 5 bases and J by 5 bases, leaving 10 bases between them. Germline V lookup: CDR1 SGDLS, CDR2 YYNGEE.

This clonotype was counted a few times. The V gene is TRBV19, the J gene TRBJ1-1, with a tentative D call TRBD1 (5 bases). Trimming took 3 bases from V and 11 from J, leaving 10 bases between them. CDR1 LNHDA and CDR2 SQIVND come from the germline V gene (reference sequence). The CDR3 runs to 11 residues. The CDR3 is CASSMGGRAFF. The CDR3 DNA sequence: TGTGCCAGTAGTATGGGGGGAAGGGCTTTCTTT.

The chain is built from TRBV12-5 and TRBJ1-1; tentative D call: TRBD1 (5 bases). CDR1 LGHNT and CDR2 FRNRAP come from the germline V gene. This CDR3 is built from 14 residues. V gave up 1 base and J gave up 9 bases, with 15 bases separating them. The CDR3 loop is CASGLGGFGEKAFF. Written as DNA, the CDR3 is TGTGCTAGTGGTTTGGGGGGGTTCGGTGAGAAAGCTTTCTTT. Filled out from reference TRBV12-5 and TRBJ1-1, the complete variable domain reads DARVTQTPRHKVTEMGQEVTMRCQPILGHNTVFWYRQTMMQGLELLAYFRNRAPLDDSGMPKDRFSAEMPDATLATLKIQPSEPRDSAVYFCASGLGGFGEKAFFGQGTRLTVV.

CDR3 sequence reads: CASSLWGALDVYTF. DNA for the CDR3: TGCGCCAGCAGCTTGTGGGGAGCGTTGGATGTCTACACCTTC. V is TRBV5-1 and J is TRBJ1-2; D gene unclear. Trimming took off 1 base at V and 10 bases at J, with 17 bases between the two ends. The germline V gene encodes CDR1 SGHRS and CDR2 YFSETQ. The CDR3 length is 14 residues.

This rearrangement joins TRBV4-3 to TRBJ1-1; no reliable D call. Germline-derived CDR1 and CDR2 are LGHNA and YSLEER. Trimming removed 0 bases at V and 12 bases at J, with 17 bases between. CDR3 length equals 14 residues. The CDR3 sequence is CASSQEKGVLRTFF. DNA of the CDR3: TGCGCCAGCAGCCAAGAGAAGGGCGTTTTGCGAACTTTCTTT.

The CDR3 region has the DNA TGTGCCAGTCCTAGGCAGGGGCCCATCTCCTACAATGAGCAGTTCTTC. This encodes CASPRQGPISYNEQFF. The chain is built from TRBV19 and TRBJ2-1; D is possibly TRBD1 (6 bases). V gave up 8 bases and J gave up 0 bases, with 17 bases separating them. Per the germline V gene, CDR1 is LNHDA and CDR2 is SQIVND (reference sequence). The CDR3 consists of 16 residues.

The chain recombines TRBV6-2 or TRBV6-3 with TRBJ2-1; 13 nucleotides align to TRBD2. The CDR3 spans 17 residues. V lost 4 bases, J lost 8 bases, and 11 bases stayed unmatched. CDR1 is MNHEY, CDR2 SVGEGT, per germline. The CDR3 nucleotides read TGTGCCAGCAGTTGCGCGACCCGACTAGCGGGAGGTCATGAGCAGTTCTTC. Protein: CASSCATRLAGGHEQFF.

V gene TRBV5-5 combines with J gene TRBJ1-1; the D is unclear. This CDR3 has 13 amino acids. The germline V gene encodes CDR1 SGHKS and CDR2 YYEKEE (reference sequence). Trimming took off 4 bases at V and 4 bases at J, with 11 bases between the two ends. The CDR3 sequence is CASSPWLGTEAFF. DNA for the CDR3: TGTGCCAGCAGCCCATGGTTAGGCACTGAAGCTTTCTTT.

This sequence joins TRBV19 and TRBJ2-3; D not certain. V shed 1 base and J shed 2 bases, with 10 bases lying between them. This CDR3 has 15 residues. Germline lookup yields CDR1 LNHDA and CDR2 SQIVND (reference sequence). CDR3 region: CASSIATANTDTQYF. The CDR3, as DNA: TGTGCCAGTAGTATAGCGACGGCGAACACAGATACGCAGTATTTT.

V gene TRBV5-1 combines with J gene TRBJ1-6; TRBD1 aligns across 9 bases. This CDR3 comprises 15 residues. Germline V gene data show CDR1 as SGHRS and CDR2 as YFSETQ. V lost 4 bases to trimming and J lost 5 bases; unmatched junction nucleotides: 4. The CDR3 nucleotides are TGCGCCAGCAGCGGGGGACAGGGTGATAATTCACCCCTCCACTTT. Encoded protein: CASSGGQGDNSPLHF.

This chain connects TRBV29-1 to TRBJ1-1; D is undetermined. The CDR3 is 16 amino acids. Germline CDR1 and CDR2: SQVTM and ANQGSEA. V shed 0 bases and J shed 2 bases, with 16 bases lying between them. The CDR3 bases are TGCAGCGTTGAAGACCCCTCCGCACCGCATAACACTGAAGCTTTCTTT. Translated: CSVEDPSAPHNTEAFF.

This clonotype has just a few counts. The chain links TRBV7-9 to TRBJ2-4, with 10 bases fitting TRBD1. The CDR3 spans 14 residues. The J segment lost 4 bases and the V segment lost 5 bases, leaving 2 bases of the junction unmatched. Germline V gene lookup returns CDR1 SEHNR and CDR2 FQNEAQ (reference sequence). For the CDR3, the DNA is TGTGCCAGCAGCCCGGGACAGGGGAAAAACATTCAGTACTTC. This encodes CASSPGQGKNIQYF. Using reference TRBV7-9 and TRBJ2-4 for the parts outside the CDR3, the full variable domain is DTGVSQNPRHKITKRGQNVTFRCDPISEHNRLYWYRQTLGQGPEFLTYFQNEAQLEKSRLLSDRFSAERPKGSFSTLEIQRTEQGDSAMYLCASSPGQGKNIQYFGAGTRLSVL.